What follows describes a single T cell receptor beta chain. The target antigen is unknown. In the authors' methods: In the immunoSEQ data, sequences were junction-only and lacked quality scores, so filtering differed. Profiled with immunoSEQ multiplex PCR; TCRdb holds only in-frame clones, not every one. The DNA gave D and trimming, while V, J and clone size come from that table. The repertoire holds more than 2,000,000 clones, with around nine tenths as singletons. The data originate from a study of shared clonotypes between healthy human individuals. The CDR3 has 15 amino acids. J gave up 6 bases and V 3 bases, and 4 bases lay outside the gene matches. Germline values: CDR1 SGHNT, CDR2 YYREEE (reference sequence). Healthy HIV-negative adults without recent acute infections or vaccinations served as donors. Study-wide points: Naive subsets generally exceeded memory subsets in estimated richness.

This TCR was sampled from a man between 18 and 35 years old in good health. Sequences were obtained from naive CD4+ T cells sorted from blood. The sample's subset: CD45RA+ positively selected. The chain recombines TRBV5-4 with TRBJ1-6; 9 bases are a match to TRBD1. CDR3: CASSSLQGANSPLHF. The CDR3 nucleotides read TGTGCCAGCAGCTCATTACAGGGGGCTAATTCACCCCTCCACTTT. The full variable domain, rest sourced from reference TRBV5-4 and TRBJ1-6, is ETGVTQSPTHLIKTRGQQVTLRCSSQSGHNTVSWYQQALGQGPQFIFQYYREEENGRGNFPPRFSGLQFPNYSSELNVNALELDDSALYLCASSSLQGANSPLHFGNGTRLTVT.